One and the same sample provided the 13 T cell receptor beta chains below, sequenced in a study of T-cell reconstitution after alpha-beta-depleted transplantation in children. Construction of the TCRbeta library involved unique molecular identifiers. Each CDR3 protein is one row after TCRdb ran MiXCR on the PCR reads. The sample has fewer than 1 million distinct CDR3 sequences; 15% to 20% are singletons. Specimen: PBMCs, mostly from graft donor cells, collected 360 days after TCRalphabeta/CD19-depleted stem cell transplant. The receptors shown here come from a male patient younger than 18 who had a stem cell transplant for acute lymphoblastic leukemia, so the T cells may come from the graft donor.

In its sample, this clonotype was seen a few times. The V gene is TRBV29-1, the J gene TRBJ2-2, with TRBD2 matching 8 bases. Germline CDR1 is SQVTM and CDR2 is ANQGSEA. The CDR3 extends over 16 amino acids. V trimming: 2 bases; J trimming: 5 bases; junction bases outside the gene matches: 10. The CDR3 sequence: CSVELGLAGRTGELFF. CDR3 nucleotide sequence: TGCAGCGTTGAACTGGGGCTAGCGGGCCGAACCGGGGAGCTGTTTTTT.

The chain links TRBV12-3 or TRBV12-4 to TRBJ2-2, with 8 bases fitting TRBD1. J gave up 7 bases and V 7 bases, and 14 bases lay outside the gene matches. CDR3 length: 16 residues. CDR3 sequence reads: CASTSRQGAQHGELFF. CDR3 nucleotide sequence: TGTGCCAGCACTTCGCGGCAGGGGGCGCAACACGGGGAGCTGTTTTTT.

This rearrangement joins TRBV11-1 to TRBJ2-1; 10 bases are shared with TRBD2. V lost 1 base and J lost 4; bases outside the gene matches: 4. The CDR3 runs to 16 residues. Per germline, CDR1 SGHAT and CDR2 FQDESV (reference sequence). CDR3 sequence (DNA): TGTGCCAGCAGCTTAGAACCAGCGGGAGGGTACAATGAGCAGTTCTTC. It yields the protein CASSLEPAGGYNEQFF.

There are many counts of this clonotype. The chain has TRBV24-1 and TRBJ1-1; no clear D. The V gene's germline CDR1 is KGHDR and CDR2 SFDVKD. CDR3 length equals 13 residues. V was pared by 1 base and J by 2 bases, with 4 bases between. CDR3 in amino acids: CATSDFRNTEAFF. In DNA, the CDR3 is TGTGCCACCAGTGATTTTAGAAACACTGAAGCTTTCTTT.

V is TRBV7-3 and J is TRBJ1-1, with D unresolved. Looked up from germline, CDR1 is SGHTA and CDR2 is FQGTGA. This CDR3 region has 15 residues. The V end was cut by 1 base, the J end by 4 bases, with 13 bases between. CDR3 sequence: CASSLSQGYITEAFF. CDR3 coding DNA: TGTGCCAGCAGCTTAAGCCAAGGGTATATCACTGAAGCTTTCTTT.

The chain joins TRBV4-2 to TRBJ2-7; D is perhaps TRBD2 (5 bases). In germline, CDR1 is LGHNA, CDR2 YNFKEQ. Trimming removed 4 bases at V and 3 bases at J, with 22 bases between. This CDR3 region has 17 residues. The CDR3: CASSPNRLAEGGYEQYF. The CDR3 region has the DNA TGTGCCAGCAGCCCGAATCGGCTGGCAGAAGGAGGCTACGAGCAGTACTTC.

The chain is built from TRBV5-1 and TRBJ1-1; possible D gene TRBD1, 5 bases. Trimming left V 2 bases short and J 0 bases short, with 14 bases between. This CDR3 region has 16 residues. Germline V CDR1 and CDR2: SGHRS, YFSETQ. CDR3 coding DNA: TGCGCCAGCAGCTTAATTGCGGGGACTTTGAACACTGAAGCTTTCTTT. Its translation: CASSLIAGTLNTEAFF.

This clonotype has a handful of counts. This chain links TRBV29-1 with TRBJ2-5, with D perhaps given as TRBD1 or TRBD2 (6 bases each). The CDR3 consists of 14 residues. V was trimmed by 5 bases and J by 5 bases, leaving 18 bases between them. Germline loops: CDR1 SQVTM, CDR2 ANQGSEA. In DNA, the CDR3 is TGCAGCGTTTGTGTGGGGGGCTCAAGGGAGACCCAGTACTTC. It codes for CSVCVGGSRETQYF.

This clonotype was found a few times. The gene calls are TRBV6-2 or TRBV6-3 and TRBJ2-7; D may be TRBD2 (5 bases). Trimming pared 7 bases from V and 4 bases from J, leaving 11 bases between. The CDR3 loop spans 12 amino acids. Germline values: CDR1 MNHEY, CDR2 SVGEGT. CDR3 nucleotide sequence: TGTGCCAGCACCACTAGTGTTTACGAGCAGTACTTC. Translated, it gives CASTTSVYEQYF.

The chain has TRBV4-2 and TRBJ2-1, with 9 bases aligning to TRBD2. The CDR3 consists of 17 residues. Per germline, CDR1 LGHNA and CDR2 YNFKEQ. The V segment lost 4 bases and the J segment 6 bases; nucleotides outside the gene matches: 13. The CDR3 loop reads CASSLGNSGGGLNEQFF. The CDR3 DNA reads as TGTGCCAGCAGCCTCGGGAATAGCGGGGGAGGACTCAATGAGCAGTTCTTC.

V usage is TRBV7-9 and J usage is TRBJ2-5, with D perhaps assigned TRBD1 or TRBD2 (5 bases each). The ends were cut back, 3 bases at V and 3 bases at J, with 14 bases in the middle. Germline-derived CDR1 and CDR2 are SEHNR and FQNEAQ (reference sequence). This CDR3 is 15 amino acids long. The CDR3 sequence: CASSFWGTEKETQYF. The CDR3 bases are TGTGCCAGCAGCTTTTGGGGGACCGAGAAAGAGACCCAGTACTTC.

The genes are TRBV15 and TRBJ2-7; tentative D call: TRBD1 (6 bases). The CDR3 runs 15 residues. V lost 3 bases, J lost 0 bases, and 12 bases lay in between. Germline V gene lookup returns CDR1 LNHNV and CDR2 YYDKDF (reference sequence). The CDR3 loop reads CATSRAGTPSYEQYF. In DNA, the CDR3 is TGTGCCACCAGCAGGGCCGGGACACCCTCCTACGAGCAGTACTTC. Drawing the rest from reference TRBV15 and TRBJ2-7, the complete variable domain is DAMVIQNPRYQVTQFGKPVTLSCSQTLNHNVMYWYQQKSSQAPKLLFHYYDKDFNNEADTPDNFQSRRPNTSFCFLDIRSPGLGDTAMYLCATSRAGTPSYEQYFGPGTRLTVT.

Only a few counts were recorded for this clonotype. The chain uses TRBV29-1 and TRBJ1-2; TRBD1 is a possible D gene (6 bases). Trimming removed 7 bases at V and 3 bases at J, with 6 bases between. Germline CDR1 reads SQVTM; CDR2 reads ANQGSEA. The CDR3 runs to 10 residues. The CDR3 reads CSAGDYGYTF. The CDR3 bases are TGCAGCGCAGGGGACTATGGCTACACCTTC. Together with reference TRBV29-1 and TRBJ1-2, the CDR3 gives the full variable domain: SAVISQKPSRDICQRGTSLTIQCQVDSQVTMMFWYRQQPGQSLTLIATANQGSEATYESGFVIDKFPISRPNLTFSTLTVSNMSPEDSSIYLCSAGDYGYTFGSGTRLTVV.